The 15 T cell receptor beta chains in this list originate from one sample, sequenced in a study of blood T cell repertoires in COVID-19. Sequencing used immunoSEQ multiplex PCR; TCRdb keeps in-frame clones, though not all of them. The sample holds under 300,000 clones; over 75% are singletons and the top ten take more than 10%. The specimen sequenced was peripheral blood. The receptor set was obtained from a human donor in a cohort sampled during active COVID-19.

The chain employs TRBV7-9 and TRBJ2-1; a possible D gene is TRBD2 (5 bases). This CDR3 spans 15 amino acids. The V and J ends lost 1 base and 6 bases respectively, with 13 bases between them. CDR1 is SEHNR and CDR2 is FQNEAQ in the germline V gene (reference sequence). The CDR3 nucleotides read TGTGCCAGCAGCTTAGGGACTGGAATGTCCAATGAGCAGTTCTTC. This encodes CASSLGTGMSNEQFF.

The chain combines TRBV19 with TRBJ1-2; TRBD1 might be the D (5 bases). This CDR3 contains 15 residues. V was shortened by 8 bases and J by 2 bases, with 18 bases between the two germline ends. The V gene's germline CDR1 is LNHDA and CDR2 SQIVND (reference sequence). The CDR3 sequence: CASSETVTLNYGYTF. CDR3 bases: TGTGCCAGTTCCGAGACAGTCACCCTCAACTATGGCTACACCTTC.

The rearrangement uses TRBV15 and TRBJ1-5, with a possible D match to TRBD1 (6 bases). The CDR3 runs to 14 residues. Between the trimmed V and J ends, which lost 0 bases and 11 bases, there was a span of 14 bases. The germline V gene has CDR1 LNHNV and CDR2 YYDKDF (reference sequence). The CDR3 DNA reads as TGTGCCACCAGCAGAGATAGGGGGGGAGAAGCCCAGCATTTT. Amino acids: CATSRDRGGEAQHF.

This chain links TRBV14 with TRBJ1-3; a weak D match, TRBD1 (5 bases). CDR3 size: 16 residues. V gave up 4 bases and J gave up 0 bases, with 13 bases separating them. Germline CDR1 SGHDN, CDR2 FVKESK. CDR3 sequence reads: CASSLPGLSSGNTIYF. In nucleotides, the CDR3 is TGTGCCAGCAGCCTTCCGGGACTGAGCTCTGGAAACACCATATATTTT.

This clone was seen only once. The chain carries TRBV5-6 and TRBJ2-7; 7 bases map to TRBD2. CDR1 and CDR2 (germline): SGHDT, YYEEEE. This CDR3 has 14 residues. V trimming: 2 bases; J trimming: 1 base; junction bases outside the gene matches: 3. In DNA, the CDR3 is TGTGCCAGCAGCTTTGGGGAGGGGTCCTACGAGCAGTACTTC. Protein sequence: CASSFGEGSYEQYF.

The V and J genes are TRBV5-4 and TRBJ2-1, with 8 bases lining up with TRBD1. Germline V gene lookup returns CDR1 SGHNT and CDR2 YYREEE (reference sequence). This CDR3 has 15 amino acids. V shed 4 bases, J shed 4 bases, and the junction held 7 bases outside the gene matches. CDR3 coding DNA: TGTGCCAGCAGCCCCCGACAGGGGAGATACAATGAGCAGTTCTTC. The encoded protein is CASSPRQGRYNEQFF.

The chain combines TRBV5-6 with TRBJ1-1; possibly TRBD1 for D (5 bases). Per the germline V gene, CDR1 is SGHDT and CDR2 is YYEEEE. The CDR3 loop spans 14 amino acids. Trimming removed 0 bases from V and 4 bases from J, with 10 bases in between. The CDR3 region has the DNA TGTGCCAGCAGCTTGGGGCAGGGCTTCACTGAAGCTTTCTTT. Encoded protein: CASSLGQGFTEAFF.

The chain links TRBV20-1 to TRBJ2-5; weak D call: TRBD2 (5 bases). Trimming took off 0 bases at V and 9 bases at J, with 8 bases between the two ends. Germline CDR1 is DFQATT and CDR2 is SNEGSKA (reference sequence). This CDR3 region has 11 residues. As DNA, the CDR3 is TGCAGTGCTAGAGAAGCGGTCGCCCAGTACTTC. Translation: CSAREAVAQYF.

The chain couples TRBV28 to TRBJ2-3; D possibly corresponds to TRBD2 (6 bases). The germline V and J ends were trimmed by 8 bases and 5 bases, with 14 bases remaining between them. This CDR3 has 13 residues. CDR1 is MDHEN and CDR2 is SYDVKM in the germline V gene. CDR3 residues: CASRGFSGDTQYF. The DNA for the CDR3 is TGTGCCAGCCGGGGGTTCTCCGGAGATACGCAGTATTTT.

This clone was detected only once. The chain has TRBV15 and TRBJ2-1; 8 nucleotides match TRBD1. The germline gives CDR1 LNHNV, CDR2 YYDKDF (reference sequence). The CDR3 consists of 12 residues. The V segment lost 0 bases and the J segment 14 bases; nucleotides outside the gene matches: 3. The DNA of the CDR3 is TGTGCCACCAGCAGAGAACGGACAGGGAAGTTCTTC. Translating it yields CATSRERTGKFF.

This rearrangement joins TRBV3-1 (or the pseudogene TRBV3-2) to TRBJ2-5; possibly TRBD2 for D (6 bases). Germline CDR1 and CDR2: LGHDT and YNNKEL (reference sequence). This CDR3 has 16 residues. Trimming stripped 0 bases from V and 1 base from J, with 12 bases between. The CDR3 coding sequence is TGTGCCAGCAGCCAAGAGTACGGGGGTTTCCAAGAGACCCAGTACTTC. Amino acid sequence: CASSQEYGGFQETQYF.

J is TRBJ1-2 and V is TRBV4-1; tentative D call: TRBD1 (5 bases). Trimming cost V 1 base and J 5 bases, with 11 bases left between them. The germline V gene has CDR1 MGHRA and CDR2 YSYEKL. The CDR3 length is 14 residues. DNA of the CDR3: TGCGCCAGCAGCCAAGTCCCCGGGACTTATGGCTACACCTTC. Encoded protein: CASSQVPGTYGYTF.

The chain carries TRBV7-3 and TRBJ2-1, with 12 bases lining up with TRBD2. V gave up 5 bases and J gave up 7 bases; unmatched junction bases: 6. There are 15 residues in the CDR3. CDR1 is SGHTA, CDR2 FQGTGA, per germline. Written as DNA, the CDR3 is TGTGCCAGCAGCCTTGGACTAGCGGGATCAAATGAGCAGTTCTTC. It encodes CASSLGLAGSNEQFF.

The V and J genes are TRBV18 and TRBJ1-1; a weak D match, TRBD1 (6 bases). With 0 bases removed from V and 2 bases from J, the gap between germline ends came to 10 bases. CDR1 is KGHSH, CDR2 LQKENI, per germline. The CDR3 has 15 residues. CDR3 region: CASSPPQGLNTEAFF. In nucleotides, the CDR3 is TGTGCCAGCTCACCACCGCAGGGGCTAAACACTGAAGCTTTCTTT.

The chain recombines TRBV11-2 with TRBJ2-3; 8 nucleotides align to TRBD2. The CDR3 spans 13 residues. CDR1 is SGHAT, CDR2 FQNNGV, per germline. The J segment lost 10 bases and the V segment lost 5 bases, leaving 8 bases of the junction unmatched. The CDR3 coding sequence is TGTGCCAGCAGCCCGGGACTAGAGGCCGCGCAGTATTTT. Amino acids: CASSPGLEAAQYF.